One T cell receptor beta chain is described in this entry. This table comes from immunoSEQ multiplex PCR, and its TCRdb copy is limited to in-frame clones, with some not included. The sample has approximately 170,000 clones, about 86% seen once; the top ten hold 3.6%. Participant ages covered about 18 to 90 years across about two dozen US areas. Categorization into cohorts depended on clinical history that participants reported. These data come from a study of blood T cell repertoires in COVID-19. Study information: COVID-19 samples, acute and convalescent, were from the United States, Italy and Spain. T cells, B-cell-depleted T cells, or PBMCs supplied cDNA or gDNA.

From germline, CDR1 is SNHLY and CDR2 FYNNEI. V was clipped by 8 bases and J by 1 base; unmatched bases: 11. This CDR3 has 15 amino acids. The source is a woman between 45 and 60 years old in a cohort exposed to, infected with or recovered from COVID-19 (not recorded which). The rearrangement joins TRBV2 to TRBJ2-7; 7 bases line up with TRBD2. Sequencing used PBMCs or T cells enriched from blood (not recorded which). CDR3: CASARRASGSYEQYF. In nucleotides, the CDR3 is TGTGCCAGCGCTCGCCGGGCTAGCGGTTCCTACGAGCAGTACTTC.